Sequencing of this TCR beta chain was carried out in a study of neurological immune-mediated disorders (dated by TCRdb to about 2019). Looking at the study overall: Peripheral blood TCR-beta repertoires from patients with HTLV-I-associated myelopathy (HAM/TSP), patients with multiple sclerosis, and healthy controls were compared in the study using UMI-based sequencing. The roughly 100 TCR-beta libraries covered PBMC samples along with longitudinal samples, technical triplicates, and paired sorted CD4+ and CD8+ T-cell subsets. Longitudinal HAM/TSP and healthy donors had 3 time-points each (about 3-45 month intervals). The cohort included some 66 subjects: approximately 15 with HAM/TSP, roughly 34 with multiple sclerosis, and around 20 healthy controls.

In this sample, this clonotype turned up many times. Its antigen specificity is not known. No quality values exist for individual bases; no much larger clone is one base distant. What the time point label conveys for this sample: longitudinal time-point 1 (baseline). The healthy controls were volunteers from a blood bank in Maryland, USA. Unsorted PBMC libraries were generated from 2 million PBMCs stored in RNAlater at -80 °C until RNA extraction. PBMCs were separated from peripheral blood using Ficoll-Hypaque density gradient centrifugation and then cryopreserved in liquid nitrogen. cDNA was synthesized by template-switch 5'RACE using a primer carrying a 10-nucleotide random unique molecular identifier by which each TCR transcript was tagged. Every sequencing run covered 15-18 subjects and yielded more than 170 million TCR-beta sequences. Total RNA was extracted with the RNeasy kit. The KAPA Real-time Library Amplification kit was used to amplify TCR-beta VDJ regions with primers for the TCR constant region and the 5'RACE anchor. A first PCR added sample indexes and Illumina adaptors, and a second PCR then raised library yield. After Ampure bead purification, the roughly 650 bp TCR product was size-selected on a 2% E-gel SizeSelection system. Before pooling, libraries had their quality checked on a Bioanalyzer, their concentration measured with Qubit, and their quantity determined with the Kapa Library Quantification kit. An Illumina HiSeq 2500 was used to sequence the libraries paired-end at 2 x 150 bp. To increase sequence diversity, roughly 24-31% phiX was spiked into each library pool. In the paper's pipeline: Quality-filtered reads were processed with the UMI-based MiGEC pipeline, and over 90% of raw TCR sequences were removed by the MiGEC pipeline during error correction. VDJ genes were aligned to IMGT germline references, and clonotypes were defined by unique CDR3 amino acid sequence plus V-J genes. Clonal expansion, Shannon diversity and CDR3 relatedness were evaluated with VDJtools (CalcPairwiseDistances, ClusterSamples), while phylogenetic trees were built in CLCbio workbench. Expanded clones were defined as having at least 8 unique UMIs, based on coefficient-of-variation modelling across technical triplicates. Using fastp trimming at Q25 and MiXCR clonotype assembly, TCRdb reanalyzed the public sequencing data and kept in-frame beta chains. For every CDR3 protein sequence, its rows merge into one entry that carries the most common genes and DNA. TCRdb's processing, not the study's, gives the V and J calls here. Within this sample are about 71,000 distinct CDR3 sequences, with 10% of them counted one time only. Together, the top ten hold around a tenth of the sample.

CDR1 is given as SNHLY and CDR2 as FYNNEI, both from the germline V gene. Including the terminal cysteine and phenylalanine, the CDR3 comprises 14 residues. The kept DNA is CDR3 alone, 42 bases in frame from the first base. V drops 7 bases and J drops 1 base, leaving 11 bases in between. Overall study outcomes, separate from this receptor: Expanded clones from different subjects shared no identical CDR3 amino acid sequences, which suggests that TCR-beta repertoires were private in all groups. The highest TCR clonal expansion was observed in HAM/TSP patients, whereas the lowest was observed in MS patients, even when compared with healthy controls.

The chain links TRBV2 with TRBJ1-5; the D gene lacks a confident call. Sample: PBMCs. This clonotype was sampled from a young man in good health. The CDR3 has the sequence CASTWTESNQPQHF. The DNA reads as follows: TGTGCCAGCACTTGGACGGAGAGCAATCAGCCCCAGCATTTT.